This T cell receptor beta chain was profiled in a study of T cell responses to AZD1222 COVID-19 vaccine. Study background: Both about-4-week and about-12-week second-dose recipients were combined. General study points: Nearly half of spike-specific TCRs reportedly go after variant regions that carry no mutations. With two AZD1222 doses given, Spike-specific TCR breadth and depth both rose.

Here immunoSEQ multiplex PCR was the method, and the copy in TCRdb shows in-frame clones only, minus some. Here the sample spans around 130,000 clones, roughly 89% being singletons. With 4 bases clipped from V and 5 bases from J, the junction kept 8 bases outside the gene matches. The CDR3 loop spans 16 amino acids. CDR1 is LNHDA, CDR2 SQIVND, per germline (reference sequence). Regarding this clone: Its specificity is not known.

The sequencing used peripheral blood, collected on day 0 of AZD1222 vaccination. This sequence originates from an adult in good health. This sequence joins TRBV19 and TRBJ2-5; 12 nucleotides match TRBD1. The CDR3 sequence: CASSNRDRGLKETQYF. In DNA form, the CDR3 reads TGTGCCAGTAGTAACCGGGACAGGGGGCTTAAGGAGACCCAGTACTTC.